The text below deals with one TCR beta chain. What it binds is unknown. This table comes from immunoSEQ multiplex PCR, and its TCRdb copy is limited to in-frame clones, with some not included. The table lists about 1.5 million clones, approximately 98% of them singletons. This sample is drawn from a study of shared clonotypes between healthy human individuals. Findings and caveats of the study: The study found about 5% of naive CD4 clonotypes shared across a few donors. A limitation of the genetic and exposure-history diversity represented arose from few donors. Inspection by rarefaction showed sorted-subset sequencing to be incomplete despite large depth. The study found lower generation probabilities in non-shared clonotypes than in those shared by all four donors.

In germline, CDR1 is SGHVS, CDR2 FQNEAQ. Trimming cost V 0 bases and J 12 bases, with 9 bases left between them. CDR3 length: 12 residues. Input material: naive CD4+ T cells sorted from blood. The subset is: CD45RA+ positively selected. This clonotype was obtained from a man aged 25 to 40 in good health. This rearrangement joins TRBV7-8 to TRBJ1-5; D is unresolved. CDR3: CASSLAGSSQHF. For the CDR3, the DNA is TGTGCCAGCAGCTTAGCGGGCTCGAGCCAGCATTTT.